A single sample is the source of the 29 T cell receptor beta chains below, sequenced in a study of cytomegalovirus exposure and HLA in healthy donors. Primers: 60 Vbeta forward and 13 Jbeta reverse. Assay: immunoSEQ multiplex PCR; the TCRdb copy retains only in-frame clones and omits some. Among about 150,000 clones listed, around 80% were seen once. The sequencing input was PBMCs. These receptor sequences come from a woman aged 45-65 years in good health and CMV-seropositive.

The chain is built from TRBV15 and TRBJ2-1; 8 nucleotides agree with TRBD2. The V gene end was trimmed by 0 bases and the J gene end by 10 bases; junction bases not matched to a gene: 2. The CDR3 runs to 13 residues. Per the germline V gene, CDR1 is LNHNV and CDR2 is YYDKDF (reference sequence). The CDR3 nucleotides read TGTGCCACCAGCAGAGATAAGCGGGGGGAGCAGTTCTTC. Amino acid sequence: CATSRDKRGEQFF.

The CDR3 loop is CASSEDRTGRGLEQYF. The CDR3, as DNA: TGTGCCAGCAGTGAAGATAGGACAGGGAGGGGTCTGGAGCAGTACTTC. The V call is TRBV6-1, the J call TRBJ2-7, with D maybe TRBD1 (8 bases). V was pared by 1 base and J by 7 bases, with 20 bases between. The CDR3 contains 16 residues. CDR1 is MNHNS, CDR2 SASEGT, per germline.

CDR3 amino acids: CASSLTGQGNQPQHF. The CDR3 DNA follows: TGTGCCAGCAGCTTAACGGGACAGGGAAATCAGCCCCAGCATTTT. The rearrangement links TRBV7-9 to TRBJ1-5; TRBD1 agrees at 9 bases. J was trimmed by 4 bases and V by 2 bases; bases with no gene match: 3. CDR3 length equals 15 residues. Germline values: CDR1 SEHNR, CDR2 FQNEAQ (reference sequence).

The chain uses TRBV9 and TRBJ2-7; D is possibly TRBD1 (5 bases). CDR3 size: 15 residues. Deletions cut 2 bases from V and 6 bases from J, with 18 bases between. Germline lookup yields CDR1 SGDLS and CDR2 YYNGEE. CDR3 sequence: CASSVGQGIFSEQYF. The CDR3, as DNA: TGTGCCAGCAGCGTCGGGCAGGGAATCTTTAGCGAGCAGTACTTC.

The chain carries TRBV9 and TRBJ2-5; D is perhaps TRBD2 (6 bases). The tail of the sequence fits TRBJ2-7 better, so the J call may be wrong. The CDR3 contains 15 residues. Looked up from germline, CDR1 is SGDLS and CDR2 is YYNGEE. The CDR3 nucleotides read TGTGCCAGCAGCCCCCTGCGGGGCCCCTCCTACGAGCAGTACTTC. Translated, it gives CASSPLRGPSYEQYF.

The CDR3: CASSLVTSGGADTQYF. The CDR3 nucleotides read TGTGCCAGCAGCTTAGTTACTAGCGGGGGAGCAGATACGCAGTATTTT. The chain combines TRBV7-8 with TRBJ2-3; 11 positions match TRBD2. The length of the CDR3 is 16 residues. The ends lost 1 base at V and 4 bases at J; junction bases unmatched: 4. CDR1 is SGHVS, CDR2 FQNEAQ, per germline.

The J gene is TRBJ2-3, the V gene TRBV10-3; 10 bases are shared with TRBD1. This CDR3 region has 13 residues. Germline V gene data show CDR1 as ENHRY and CDR2 as SYGVKD. The V gene end was trimmed by 4 bases and the J gene end by 9 bases; junction bases not matched to a gene: 4. The CDR3 reads CAISAAGQGTQYF. The CDR3 DNA sequence: TGTGCCATCAGTGCGGCGGGACAGGGGACGCAGTATTTT.

The chain carries TRBV6-4 and TRBJ2-1, with D tentatively TRBD2 (5 bases). CDR3 length: 13 residues. V was pared by 6 bases and J by 4 bases, with 10 bases between. The V gene's germline CDR1 is MRHNA and CDR2 SNTAGT. The CDR3 region is CASSEEAYNEQFF. For the CDR3, the DNA is TGTGCCAGCAGCGAGGAGGCTTACAATGAGCAGTTCTTC.

This chain uses TRBV11-2 with TRBJ2-5, with D unresolved. TRBJ2-7 explains the end of the DNA better; the J call may be wrong. Per germline, CDR1 SGHAT and CDR2 FQNNGV. There are 14 residues in the CDR3. In DNA, the CDR3 is TGTGCCAGCAGCTTAGCCGACATTTCCTACGAGCAGTACTTC. Its translation: CASSLADISYEQYF.

This chain links TRBV29-1 with TRBJ1-4, with unresolved D. This CDR3 contains 18 residues. V shed 0 bases and J shed 4 bases, with 21 bases lying between them. CDR1 SQVTM and CDR2 ANQGSEA come from the germline V gene. The CDR3 loop is CSVEDLLREPGFNEKLFF. The CDR3 DNA reads as TGCAGCGTTGAAGATCTTTTGAGGGAACCGGGCTTTAATGAAAAACTGTTTTTT.

This clone was detected only once. The chain is built from TRBV10-2 and TRBJ2-7; 12 bases line up with TRBD1. The germline V gene has CDR1 WSHSY and CDR2 SAAADI. This CDR3 region has 15 residues. V was clipped by 4 bases and J by 3 bases; unmatched bases: 4. The CDR3 DNA reads as TGCGCCAGCAGTGCCGGGACAGGGGGCATCTACGAGCAGTACTTC. Protein: CASSAGTGGIYEQYF.

CDR3 sequence: CASSLGGSPEQYF. In nucleotides, the CDR3 is TGTGCCAGTAGTCTAGGCGGGAGCCCCGAGCAGTACTTC. The rearrangement links TRBV19 to TRBJ2-7; 7 bases are shared with TRBD2. V lost 5 bases and J lost 6; bases outside the gene matches: 7. CDR3 length: 13 residues. Germline loops: CDR1 LNHDA, CDR2 SQIVND (reference sequence).

This sequence joins TRBV4-3 and TRBJ1-1; 7 nucleotides match TRBD1. The CDR3 is made up of 16 amino acids. Germline CDR1 and CDR2: LGHNA and YSLEER. V trimming: 2 bases; J trimming: 4 bases; junction bases outside the gene matches: 10. The CDR3, as DNA: TGCGCCAGCAGCCAAACGACCGGGACAGACTCCACTGAAGCTTTCTTT. Its translation is CASSQTTGTDSTEAFF.

The rearrangement joins TRBV30 to TRBJ2-4; TRBD1 matches at 8 bases. Trimming at V came to 5 bases and at J to 7 bases, leaving 4 bases not matched to a gene. The CDR3 contains 12 residues. Germline V gene lookup returns CDR1 GTSNPN and CDR2 SVGIG (reference sequence). Here the CDR3 reads CAWGDRNNIQYF. The CDR3 bases are TGTGCCTGGGGGGACAGGAACAACATTCAGTACTTC. Together with reference TRBV30 and TRBJ2-4, the CDR3 gives the full variable domain: SQTIHQWPATLVQPVGSPLSLECTVEGTSNPNLYWYRQAAGRGLQLLFYSVGIGQISSEVPQNLSASRPQDRQFILSSKKLLLSDSGFYLCAWGDRNNIQYFGAGTRLSVL.

This chain connects TRBV15 to TRBJ2-7, with TRBD1 identical over 7 bases. The CDR3 has 13 amino acids. Losses at the gene ends were 3 bases for V and 5 bases for J; bases not matched to a gene: 4. Germline V gene lookup returns CDR1 LNHNV and CDR2 YYDKDF (reference sequence). DNA for the CDR3: TGTGCCACCAGCAGGGACAGGTTGGACGAGCAGTACTTC. Translation: CATSRDRLDEQYF.

The chain has TRBV19 and TRBJ2-1, with 8 bases that match TRBD2. This CDR3 is built from 12 residues. The ends lost 5 bases at V and 10 bases at J; junction bases unmatched: 4. In germline, CDR1 is LNHDA, CDR2 SQIVND (reference sequence). The CDR3 is CASSPRGGEQFF. CDR3 DNA: TGTGCCAGTAGTCCCCGGGGGGGAGAGCAGTTCTTC.

The CDR3 DNA sequence: TGTGCCAGCAGCTTAGGCGACGGGAGCAATCAGCCCCAGCATTTT. It codes for CASSLGDGSNQPQHF. The rearrangement joins TRBV7-9 to TRBJ1-5; no clear D. The CDR3 spans 15 residues. CDR1 and CDR2 (germline): SEHNR, FQNEAQ (reference sequence). The V end lost 1 base, the J end lost 1 base, and 8 bases lay between the germline ends.

The chain recombines TRBV9 with TRBJ2-7, with TRBD2 identical over 8 bases. The CDR3 extends over 15 amino acids. The V segment lost 0 bases and the J segment 2 bases; nucleotides outside the gene matches: 4. Germline V gene data show CDR1 as SGDLS and CDR2 as YYNGEE. The CDR3 nucleotides read TGTGCCAGCAGCGTAGCTACCGGGGGGGCCTACGAGCAGTACTTC. Its protein product is CASSVATGGAYEQYF.

CDR3 DNA sequence: TGTGCCAGCAGTGAACCGCTACAGGGGAACACTGAAGCTTTCTTT. This gives the protein CASSEPLQGNTEAFF. This chain joins TRBV25-1 and TRBJ1-1, with a weak D call TRBD1 (6 bases). Germline lookup yields CDR1 MGHDK and CDR2 SYGVNS. V was cut by 2 bases and J by 1 base, with 11 bases left in between. CDR3 size: 15 residues.

The genes are TRBV19 and TRBJ2-3; D might be TRBD2 (5 bases). V was pared by 3 bases and J by 7 bases, with 14 bases between. Germline assignment: CDR1 LNHDA and CDR2 SQIVND (reference sequence). The CDR3 contains 14 residues. Here the CDR3 DNA reads TGTGCCAGTAGTATTGATGAGGGAAGGTATACGCAGTATTTT. It codes for CASSIDEGRYTQYF.

The count of this clone is one. The chain combines TRBV19 with TRBJ2-1; 9 nucleotides agree with TRBD2. The J segment lost 7 bases and the V segment lost 3 bases, leaving 7 bases of the junction unmatched. CDR1 and CDR2 (germline): LNHDA, SQIVND (reference sequence). The CDR3 has 15 residues. CDR3 loop: CASSIQAGGRNEQFF. CDR3 nucleotides: TGTGCCAGTAGTATCCAAGCGGGAGGTAGGAATGAGCAGTTCTTC.

The chain joins TRBV7-2 to TRBJ2-5; 9 bases are shared with TRBD1. The germline gives CDR1 SGHTA, CDR2 FQGNSA. CDR3 size: 16 residues. V lost 3 bases to trimming and J lost 0 bases; unmatched junction nucleotides: 5. In DNA, the CDR3 is TGTGCCAGCAGCTTCCGGACAGGGGTTTACCAAGAGACCCAGTACTTC. It yields the protein CASSFRTGVYQETQYF.

V gene TRBV27 combines with J gene TRBJ1-2; 10 nucleotides line up with TRBD1. Germline lookup yields CDR1 MNHEY and CDR2 SMNVEV (reference sequence). This CDR3 has 16 amino acids. Trimming took 6 bases from V and 6 from J; bases not matched to a gene: 13. The chain's CDR3 is CASSLRGTGDENGYTF. CDR3 DNA sequence: TGTGCCAGCAGCCTCCGAGGGACAGGGGATGAAAATGGCTACACCTTC.

This chain connects TRBV19 to TRBJ1-1; 7 bases align to TRBD1. Germline values: CDR1 LNHDA, CDR2 SQIVND (reference sequence). The CDR3 sequence is 14 residues long. Losses at the gene ends were 2 bases for V and 6 bases for J; bases not matched to a gene: 6. The CDR3 DNA reads TGTGCCAGTAGTATAAATCAGGGGGGATCTGAAGCTTTCTTT. Residues: CASSINQGGSEAFF.

V usage is TRBV18 and J usage is TRBJ2-7; D might be TRBD2 (7 bases). Trimming removed 5 bases at V and 4 bases at J, with 18 bases between. This CDR3 has 15 amino acids. Germline V gives CDR1 KGHSH, CDR2 LQKENI. The CDR3 DNA is TGTGCCAGCTCAGCCGGGAGGACAGAGAAATACGAGCAGTACTTC. Translated, it gives CASSAGRTEKYEQYF.

The chain recombines TRBV29-1 with TRBJ1-4; no clear D. The CDR3 extends over 14 amino acids. Between the trimmed V and J ends, which lost 8 bases and 5 bases, there was a span of 18 bases. Germline CDR1 SQVTM, CDR2 ANQGSEA. The CDR3 spells CSPWVRRSNEKLFF. CDR3 sequence (DNA): TGCAGCCCCTGGGTCCGGCGGTCGAATGAAAAACTGTTTTTT.

The table lists this clone with a few counts. This chain links TRBV5-1 with TRBJ1-1; a possible D gene is TRBD1 (6 bases). CDR1 is SGHRS, CDR2 YFSETQ, per germline. This CDR3 region has 14 residues. The V gene lost 3 bases and the J gene lost 4 bases, with 13 bases spanning the gap. CDR3 bases: TGCGCCAGCAGCTCACAGGGAACGGCCACTGAAGCTTTCTTT. It is translated as CASSSQGTATEAFF.

The genes are TRBV6-6 and TRBJ2-5; D is unclear. The ends were cut back, 5 bases at V and 5 bases at J, with 9 bases in the middle. Looked up from germline, CDR1 is MNHNY and CDR2 is SVGAGI (reference sequence). This CDR3 comprises 12 residues. Written as DNA, the CDR3 is TGTGCCAGCAGTCCCACCCGGGAGACCCAGTACTTC. The encoded protein is CASSPTRETQYF.

The V call is TRBV4-3, the J call TRBJ2-3; D is possibly TRBD1 (5 bases). Germline V CDR1 and CDR2: LGHNA, YSLEER. V lost 1 base and J 5 bases, leaving 10 bases between the germline ends. The CDR3 has 14 amino acids. The CDR3 coding sequence is TGCGCCAGCAGCCAAGTAATCAGGGAAGATACGCAGTATTTT. Residues: CASSQVIREDTQYF.